A single sample is the source of the 23 T cell receptor beta chains below, sequenced in a study of PD-1 blockade in classical Hodgkin lymphoma. Repertoires were generated with immunoSEQ multiplex PCR, while TCRdb's copy carries only in-frame clones and drops some. The table records under 25,000 clones, roughly 86% of them present only once. Indicated time point: cycle 4 day 1 (C4D1), after 5 to 7 weeks of nivolumab. All patients relapsed after autologous stem cell transplantation, and brentuximab vedotin exposure varied. Sample: peripheral blood mononuclear cells (PBMCs), taken before the fourth cycle of nivolumab. These receptors came from a human donor with classical Hodgkin lymphoma.

The gene calls are TRBV4-1 and TRBJ2-1; 8 positions match TRBD2. Germline assignment: CDR1 MGHRA and CDR2 YSYEKL. The V and J ends lost 2 bases and 5 bases, in that order; junction bases with no gene match: 17. This CDR3 is 19 amino acids long. The CDR3 region is CASSQSPGGAAGANNEQFF. CDR3 nucleotide sequence: TGCGCCAGCAGCCAATCCCCCGGGGGGGCGGCGGGAGCTAACAATGAGCAGTTCTTC.

The rearrangement joins TRBV5-6 to TRBJ2-1; 8 bases match TRBD2. Germline V CDR1 and CDR2: SGHDT, YYEEEE. With 4 bases clipped from V and 4 bases from J, the junction kept 7 bases outside the gene matches. The CDR3 sequence is 15 residues long. The CDR3: CASSPREGGYNEQFF. CDR3 sequence (DNA): TGTGCCAGCAGCCCCCGGGAGGGAGGATACAATGAGCAGTTCTTC.

Remarks on this clone: One junction end disagrees with the germline gene, perhaps due to a read error. The chain is built from TRBV10-1 and TRBJ2-7, with TRBD2 identical over 13 bases. Germline V lookup: CDR1 WNHNN, CDR2 SYGVQD (reference sequence). The CDR3 contains 14 residues. The CDR3: CASSESGTSGAPRF. Here the CDR3 DNA reads TGCGCCAGCAGTGAGTCGGGGACTAGCGGGGCCCCGCGCTTC.

V gene TRBV9 combines with J gene TRBJ2-7, with D maybe TRBD2 (5 bases). This CDR3 is built from 15 residues. CDR1 and CDR2 from the germline V gene are SGDLS and YYNGEE. V shed 1 base and J shed 2 bases, with 13 bases lying between them. For the CDR3, the DNA is TGTGCCAGCAGCGTAAGTGAGGGCAAGACCTACGAGCAGTACTTC. Protein sequence: CASSVSEGKTYEQYF.

This rearrangement joins TRBV12-5 to TRBJ1-1, with unresolved D. Germline V gene lookup returns CDR1 LGHNT and CDR2 FRNRAP. V lost 7 bases and J 0 bases, leaving 21 bases between the germline ends. The CDR3 is made up of 17 amino acids. The CDR3 loop reads CASVTRVSPSMNTEAFF. The CDR3, as DNA: TGTGCTAGTGTTACCCGGGTCTCTCCTTCTATGAACACTGAAGCTTTCTTT.

The V call is TRBV19, the J call TRBJ1-1; no firm D call. The germline V gene encodes CDR1 LNHDA and CDR2 SQIVND (reference sequence). This CDR3 region has 13 residues. Trimming removed 3 bases at V and 7 bases at J, with 12 bases between. DNA of the CDR3: TGTGCCAGTAGTATCGGCCAGAATCGTGAAGCTTTCTTT. Translation: CASSIGQNREAFF. Variable domain in full (rest from reference TRBV19 and TRBJ1-1): DGGITQSPKYLFRKEGQNVTLSCEQNLNHDAMYWYRQDPGQGLRLIYYSQIVNDFQKGDIAEGYSVSREKKESFPLTVTSAQKNPTAFYLCASSIGQNREAFFGQGTRLTVV.

This chain links TRBV7-9 with TRBJ2-5; D unclear. The CDR3 has 12 residues. V lost 5 bases to trimming and J lost 6 bases, with 10 bases between them. CDR1 and CDR2 (germline): SEHNR, FQNEAQ (reference sequence). This CDR3 is CASSPPGKTQYF. In DNA form, the CDR3 reads TGTGCCAGCAGCCCCCCCGGAAAGACCCAGTACTTC.

The rearrangement uses TRBV27 and TRBJ1-2; D is possibly TRBD1 (5 bases). Germline CDR1 MNHEY, CDR2 SMNVEV (reference sequence). This CDR3 comprises 17 residues. With 5 bases removed from V and 2 bases from J, the gap between germline ends came to 21 bases. CDR3 residues: CASSPHSTGVLNYGYTF. The CDR3 bases are TGTGCCAGCAGTCCACACTCAACGGGGGTCTTAAACTATGGCTACACCTTC.

The rearrangement links TRBV21-1 to TRBJ2-7; the tabulated D call, TRBD2, remains unverified against the DNA. TRBV21-1 is shown as a pseudogene. The CDR3 totals 19 residues. The CDR3 DNA reads as TGTGCCAGCAGCAAAGAGGGAGGACTAGTCCTGCTACTGTTCTACGAGCAGTACTTC. Translating it yields CASSKEGGLVLLLFYEQYF.

The chain has TRBV10-2 and TRBJ2-2; 7 nucleotides match TRBD1. The trim removed 3 bases at V and 4 bases at J, leaving 8 bases unmatched. The CDR3 has 16 amino acids. The V gene's germline CDR1 is WSHSY and CDR2 SAAADI. DNA for the CDR3: TGCGCCAGCAGTGAAGCGACAGGGTCGGGCACCGGGGAGCTGTTTTTT. Translation: CASSEATGSGTGELFF.

The CDR3 region is CASSQRGALDEQFF. CDR3 nucleotide sequence: TGTGCCAGCAGTCAACGAGGGGCGCTCGATGAGCAGTTCTTC. The V gene is TRBV6-5, the J gene TRBJ2-1; D tentatively reads TRBD1 or TRBD2 (5 bases each). Trimming removed 5 bases from V and 8 bases from J, with 16 bases in between. CDR1 and CDR2 from the germline V gene are MNHEY and SVGAGI. The CDR3 has 14 residues.

This chain joins TRBV30 and TRBJ1-1; no definite D call. The length of the CDR3 is 14 residues. With 0 bases removed from V and 1 base from J, the gap between germline ends came to 9 bases. The germline V gene encodes CDR1 GTSNPN and CDR2 SVGIG (reference sequence). The CDR3 sequence: CAWSVPISNTEAFF. The CDR3 nucleotides are TGTGCCTGGAGTGTTCCCATTTCGAACACTGAAGCTTTCTTT.

The CDR3 region is CASSRYRDRDYEQYF. CDR3 nucleotides: TGTGCCAGCAGTCGGTACCGGGACAGGGACTACGAGCAGTACTTC. The chain links TRBV28 to TRBJ2-7; 9 nucleotides align to TRBD1. Unmatched junction bases numbered 8, after V lost 5 bases and J lost 3 bases. Germline V gene data show CDR1 as MDHEN and CDR2 as SYDVKM. This CDR3 is 15 amino acids long.

The chain links TRBV9 to TRBJ1-6; weak D call: TRBD1 (5 bases). The ends were cut back, 0 bases at V and 5 bases at J, with 9 bases in the middle. CDR1 and CDR2 from the germline V gene are SGDLS and YYNGEE. This CDR3 spans 15 amino acids. CDR3 sequence: CASSVGGDHNSPLHF. DNA for the CDR3: TGTGCCAGCAGCGTAGGGGGGGACCATAATTCACCCCTCCACTTT.

The genes are TRBV11-2 and TRBJ2-1, with TRBD2 matching over 8 bases. Germline lookup yields CDR1 SGHAT and CDR2 FQNNGV. This CDR3 is built from 16 residues. The junction had 4 bases not matched to a gene; V was cut back by 2 bases and J by 1 base. DNA of the CDR3: TGTGCCAGCAGCTTATTAGCGGGGCGTTCCTACAATGAGCAGTTCTTC. This codes for CASSLLAGRSYNEQFF.

The chain links TRBV5-4 to TRBJ2-1; D remains ambiguous. Per germline, CDR1 SGHNT and CDR2 YYREEE (reference sequence). Between the trimmed V and J ends, which lost 0 bases and 0 bases, there was a span of 10 bases. This CDR3 is built from 16 residues. The CDR3: CASSLVGKSSYNEQFF. CDR3 coding DNA: TGTGCCAGCAGCTTGGTAGGGAAGAGCTCCTACAATGAGCAGTTCTTC.

The chain uses TRBV20-1 and TRBJ2-5; D uncertain. With 6 bases removed from V and 2 bases from J, the gap between germline ends came to 7 bases. CDR1 is DFQATT, CDR2 SNEGSKA, per germline (reference sequence). The CDR3 runs 11 residues. CDR3 nucleotide sequence: TGCAGTGCCAACAGACAAGAGACCCAGTACTTC. This sequence encodes CSANRQETQYF.

The chain combines TRBV10-1 with TRBJ1-6; a possible D gene is TRBD1 (5 bases). Germline V CDR1 and CDR2: WNHNN, SYGVQD (reference sequence). The CDR3 totals 20 residues. V shed 7 bases and J shed 2 bases, with 27 bases lying between them. Here the CDR3 reads CASTLYRDPVLSTYNSPLHF. For the CDR3, the DNA is TGCGCCAGCACTCTATACCGGGACCCGGTATTGAGTACCTATAATTCACCCCTCCACTTT.

The V call is TRBV7-9, the J call TRBJ2-3; D possibly corresponds to TRBD2 (6 bases). The ends were cut back, 7 bases at V and 2 bases at J, with 19 bases in the middle. This CDR3 spans 16 amino acids. CDR1 is SEHNR and CDR2 is FQNEAQ in the germline V gene (reference sequence). The CDR3 nucleotides read TGTGCCAGCATTGCGGTCTCTAGCGCTTACACAGATACGCAGTATTTT. This sequence encodes CASIAVSSAYTDTQYF.

Regarding this clone: An end of the junction differs from the germline gene, which may be a read error. J is TRBJ2-5 and V is TRBV7-7, with 11 positions matching TRBD1. The CDR3 covers 14 residues. Per germline, CDR1 SSHAT and CDR2 FNYEAQ (reference sequence). The CDR3 spells CASSRTGGVETQYF. CDR3 nucleotides: TGTGCTAGCAGCCGGACAGGGGGCGTAGAGACCCAGTACTTC.

V and J are TRBV29-1 and TRBJ2-3, with D perhaps matching TRBD2 (5 bases). Germline lookup yields CDR1 SQVTM and CDR2 ANQGSEA. The CDR3 contains 12 residues. The V end was cut by 4 bases, the J end by 5 bases, with 10 bases between. The CDR3 sequence: CSVGRGGDTQYF. In DNA form, the CDR3 reads TGCAGCGTTGGCCGGGGTGGAGATACGCAGTATTTT.

V and J are TRBV6-1 and TRBJ2-7; no reliable D call. Per the germline V gene, CDR1 is MNHNS and CDR2 is SASEGT. V lost 10 bases and J 2 bases, leaving 21 bases between the germline ends. The CDR3 runs to 15 residues. CDR3 residues: CATPNDASVPYEQYF. CDR3 sequence (DNA): TGTGCCACCCCCAACGACGCAAGTGTTCCCTACGAGCAGTACTTC.

This sequence joins TRBV9 and TRBJ2-7; 10 bases align to TRBD1. The CDR3 has 14 residues. Trimming removed 0 bases from V and 6 bases from J; junction bases left unmatched: 3. Germline assignment: CDR1 SGDLS and CDR2 YYNGEE. The CDR3 nucleotides are TGTGCCAGCAGCGTAGCCGGGACAGGGGTCGAGCAGTACTTC. Its translation: CASSVAGTGVEQYF.